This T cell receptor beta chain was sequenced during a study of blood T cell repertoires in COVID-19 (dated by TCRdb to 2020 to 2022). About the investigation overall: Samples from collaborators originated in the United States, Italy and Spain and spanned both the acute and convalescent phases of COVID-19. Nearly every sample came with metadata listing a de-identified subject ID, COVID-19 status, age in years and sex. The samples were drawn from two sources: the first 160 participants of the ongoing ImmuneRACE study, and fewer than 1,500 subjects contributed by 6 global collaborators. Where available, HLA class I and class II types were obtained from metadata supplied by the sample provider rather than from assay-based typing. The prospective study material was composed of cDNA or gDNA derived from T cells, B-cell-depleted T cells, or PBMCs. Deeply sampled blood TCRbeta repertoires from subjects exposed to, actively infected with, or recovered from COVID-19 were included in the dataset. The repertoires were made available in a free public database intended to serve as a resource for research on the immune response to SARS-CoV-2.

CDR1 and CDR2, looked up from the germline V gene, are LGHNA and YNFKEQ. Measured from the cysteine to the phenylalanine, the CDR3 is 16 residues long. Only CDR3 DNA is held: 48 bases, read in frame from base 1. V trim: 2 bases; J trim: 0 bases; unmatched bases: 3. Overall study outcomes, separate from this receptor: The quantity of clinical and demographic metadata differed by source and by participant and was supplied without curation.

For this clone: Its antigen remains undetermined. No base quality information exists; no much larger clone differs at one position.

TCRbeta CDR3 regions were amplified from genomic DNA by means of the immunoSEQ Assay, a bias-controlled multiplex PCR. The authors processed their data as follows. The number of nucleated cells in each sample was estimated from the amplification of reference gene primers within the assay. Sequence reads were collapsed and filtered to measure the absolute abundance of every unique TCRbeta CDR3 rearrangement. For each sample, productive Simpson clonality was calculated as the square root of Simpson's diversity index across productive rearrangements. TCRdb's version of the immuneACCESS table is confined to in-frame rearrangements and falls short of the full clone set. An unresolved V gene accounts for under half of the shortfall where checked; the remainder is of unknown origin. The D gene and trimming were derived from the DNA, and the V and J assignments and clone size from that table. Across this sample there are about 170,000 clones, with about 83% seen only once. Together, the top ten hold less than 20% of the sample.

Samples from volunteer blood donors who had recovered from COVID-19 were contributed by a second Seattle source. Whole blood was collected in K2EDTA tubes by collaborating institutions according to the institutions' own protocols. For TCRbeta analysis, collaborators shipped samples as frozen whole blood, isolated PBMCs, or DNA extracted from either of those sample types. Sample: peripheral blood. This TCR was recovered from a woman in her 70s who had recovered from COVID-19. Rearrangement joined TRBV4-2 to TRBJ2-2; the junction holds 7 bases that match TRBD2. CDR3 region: CASSQMAGANTGELFF. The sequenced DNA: TGTGCCAGCAGCCAAATGGCGGGGGCGAACACCGGGGAGCTGTTTTTT.